The 8 T cell receptor beta chains below all came from one sample that was sequenced in a study of radiotherapy plus CTLA-4 blockade in lung cancer. The table came from immunoSEQ multiplex PCR; TCRdb's copy has only in-frame clones and leaves some out. The repertoire consists of some 80,000 clones, with approximately 80% occurring once and the leading ten covering approximately 0.8%. Sequences were derived from peripheral blood, sampled from a patient treated with radiotherapy plus ipilimumab. These receptors were collected from a human donor with non-small cell lung cancer who had stable disease on radiotherapy plus ipilimumab.

This clone has just a few counts. The chain is built from TRBV11-3 and TRBJ2-7, with D perhaps TRBD1 (6 bases). V was pared by 10 bases and J by 10 bases, with 8 bases between. The CDR3 consists of 8 residues. CDR1 is SGHNT, CDR2 YENEEA, per germline. CDR3: CAIGGQYF. The CDR3 DNA is TGTGCCATTGGGGGCCAGTACTTC.

This clone was detected only once. The chain couples TRBV5-1 to TRBJ1-3, with a tentative D call TRBD1 (6 bases). CDR1 SGHRS and CDR2 YFSETQ come from the germline V gene. This CDR3 is built from 17 residues. The V end was cut by 0 bases, the J end by 0 bases, with 13 bases between. CDR3 residues: CASSLGYRDHSGNTIYF. Written as DNA, the CDR3 is TGCGCCAGCAGCTTGGGGTACAGGGATCACTCTGGAAACACCATATATTTT.

The table lists this clone with a few counts. The chain carries TRBV5-8 and TRBJ1-6; D might be TRBD1 (5 bases). The CDR3 extends over 16 amino acids. V was shortened by 0 bases and J by 3 bases, with 10 bases between the two germline ends. Germline CDR1 SGHTS, CDR2 YDEGEE. The CDR3, as DNA: TGTGCCAGCAGCTTGGGACAGCTACTCTATAATTCACCCCTCCACTTT. Its protein is CASSLGQLLYNSPLHF.

The chain has TRBV9 and TRBJ2-3, with a weak D call TRBD2 (6 bases). Germline loops: CDR1 SGDLS, CDR2 YYNGEE. CDR3 length: 15 amino acids. Trimming removed 1 base at V and 0 bases at J, with 9 bases between. DNA of the CDR3: TGTGCCAGCAGCGTATCAGCGGGCAGCACAGATACGCAGTATTTT. As protein: CASSVSAGSTDTQYF.

The rearrangement uses TRBV5-1 and TRBJ2-5, with TRBD2 matching over 7 bases. The end of the DNA aligns better with TRBJ2-7, so the J call may be wrong. CDR1 and CDR2 (germline): SGHRS, YFSETQ. The CDR3 loop spans 14 amino acids. The CDR3 is CASSLESGTYEQYF. In nucleotides, the CDR3 is TGCGCCAGCAGCTTGGAGAGCGGGACCTACGAGCAGTACTTC.

The chain links TRBV7-9 to TRBJ2-7, with 11 bases aligning to TRBD2. V shed 7 bases and J 6 bases; nucleotides not matched to a gene: 14. Germline V gene lookup returns CDR1 SEHNR and CDR2 FQNEAQ (reference sequence). The CDR3 totals 16 residues. The CDR3 spells CASKGVVAGGPGEQYF. Written as DNA, the CDR3 is TGTGCCAGCAAGGGGGTGGTAGCGGGAGGGCCCGGCGAGCAGTACTTC.

This clone has a single count. The genes are TRBV11-3 and TRBJ2-5; D is unresolved. Germline CDR1 and CDR2: SGHNT and YENEEA. Trimming stripped 5 bases from V and 0 bases from J, with 10 bases between. This CDR3 is 14 amino acids long. The CDR3 DNA reads TGTGCCAGCAGCCCTAGGGATGACCAAGAGACCCAGTACTTC. Encoded protein: CASSPRDDQETQYF.

The V gene is TRBV27, the J gene TRBJ2-7, with no clear D. The CDR3 covers 13 residues. V was cut by 6 bases and J by 0 bases, with 9 bases left in between. Germline V gene data show CDR1 as MNHEY and CDR2 as SMNVEV (reference sequence). DNA for the CDR3: TGTGCCAGCAGACACGGTAACTCCTACGAGCAGTACTTC. It specifies CASRHGNSYEQYF.